Shown below are 18 T cell receptor beta chains from a single sample sequenced in a study of cytomegalovirus exposure and HLA in healthy donors. 13 Jbeta primers and 60 Vbeta primers were used for the PCR. Sequencing used immunoSEQ multiplex PCR; TCRdb keeps in-frame clones, though not all of them. The sample includes roughly 200,000 clones, 75% to 85% seen only once; the top ten take over 1.5%. Sequenced input: PBMCs. The receptor source for this set is a girl aged 5-17 years in good health and CMV-seropositive.

This chain joins TRBV4-1 and TRBJ1-1; possibly TRBD1 for D (6 bases). Germline V gene data show CDR1 as MGHRA and CDR2 as YSYEKL. The CDR3 totals 16 residues. V was shortened by 4 bases and J by 0 bases, with 15 bases between the two germline ends. The CDR3 nucleotides are TGCGCCAGCAGCCCGATTGAGAGGGGGATGAACACTGAAGCTTTCTTT. Its protein is CASSPIERGMNTEAFF.

This clone came up a few times. This sample also contains other DNA sequences that code for the same CDR3. The chain joins TRBV6-4 to TRBJ2-1; 12 bases fit TRBD2. J lost 6 bases, V lost 4 bases, and 4 bases had no gene match. This CDR3 region has 15 residues. CDR1 is MRHNA and CDR2 is SNTAGT in the germline V gene. CDR3 in DNA: TGTGCCAGCAGTGTACTAGCGGGGGGCGTCAATGAGCAGTTCTTC. It translates to CASSVLAGGVNEQFF.

In this sample, this clone turned up a few times. This chain joins TRBV18 and TRBJ2-3; D call uncertain. This CDR3 spans 11 amino acids. V was trimmed by 6 bases and J by 2 bases, leaving 3 bases between them. Germline CDR1 is KGHSH and CDR2 is LQKENI. The CDR3 protein is CASSLTDTQYF. The CDR3 nucleotides read TGTGCCAGCTCCCTCACAGATACGCAGTATTTT. The complete variable domain, with remaining parts taken from reference TRBV18 and TRBJ2-3, reads NAGVMQNPRHLVRRRGQEARLRCSPMKGHSHVYWYRQLPEEGLKFMVYLQKENIIDESGMPKERFSAEFPKEGPSILRIQQVVRGDSAAYFCASSLTDTQYFGPGTRLTVL.

The chain recombines TRBV6-4 with TRBJ1-5, with 8 nucleotides matching TRBD1. The trim removed 2 bases at V and 7 bases at J, leaving 7 bases unmatched. This CDR3 is built from 15 residues. The germline V gene has CDR1 MRHNA and CDR2 SNTAGT. In nucleotides, the CDR3 is TGTGCCAGCAGTGACCCGGACAGGGAGGGCCAGCCCCAGCATTTT. Its protein is CASSDPDREGQPQHF.

The chain recombines TRBV7-7 with TRBJ2-2, with TRBD2 matching 8 bases. The CDR3 is 14 residues long. J was trimmed by 5 bases and V by 6 bases; bases with no gene match: 5. The germline V gene encodes CDR1 SSHAT and CDR2 FNYEAQ (reference sequence). The CDR3 nucleotides are TGTGCCAGCAGGCTGGCGGGGGGAACCGGGGAGCTGTTTTTT. Translation: CASRLAGGTGELFF.

The chain combines TRBV13 with TRBJ1-1; no reliable D call. V shed 1 base and J shed 2 bases, with 11 bases lying between them. Germline CDR1 is PRHDT and CDR2 is FYEKMQ (reference sequence). This CDR3 has 15 residues. The CDR3 loop reads CASSLAGVLNTEAFF. As DNA, the CDR3 is TGTGCCAGCAGCTTAGCCGGGGTGTTAAACACTGAAGCTTTCTTT.

CDR3 sequence: CASSRPGQQETQYF. CDR3 nucleotides: TGTGCCAGCAGCCGGCCGGGACAGCAAGAGACCCAGTACTTC. The chain links TRBV5-5 to TRBJ2-5, with TRBD1 matching 7 bases. V was pared by 4 bases and J by 2 bases, with 5 bases of the junction left unmatched. The CDR3 consists of 14 residues. CDR1 SGHKS and CDR2 YYEKEE come from the germline V gene (reference sequence).

The chain uses TRBV6-1 and TRBJ2-5; 8 bases map to TRBD2. V dropped 7 bases and J dropped 4; count of bases not matched to a gene: 5. Germline-derived CDR1 and CDR2 are MNHNS and SASEGT. The CDR3 has 13 residues. The CDR3 DNA follows: TGTGCCAGCATGGTAGCGGGGAGAGAGACCCAGTACTTC. Translating gives CASMVAGRETQYF.

The rearrangement joins TRBV30 to TRBJ1-6; no firm D call. The germline V gene has CDR1 GTSNPN and CDR2 SVGIG (reference sequence). With 0 bases removed from V and 0 bases from J, the gap between germline ends came to 6 bases. This CDR3 spans 15 amino acids. The CDR3 DNA is TGTGCCTGGAGTGTACTGAGCTCCTATAATTCACCCCTCCACTTT. This codes for CAWSVLSSYNSPLHF.

The J gene is TRBJ2-2, the V gene TRBV9; 7 positions agree with TRBD2. Germline loops: CDR1 SGDLS, CDR2 YYNGEE. This CDR3 comprises 15 residues. V gave up 3 bases and J gave up 2 bases; unmatched junction bases: 4. The CDR3 DNA is TGTGCCAGCAGCGATCGGGGGGTCAACACCGGGGAGCTGTTTTTT. Protein: CASSDRGVNTGELFF.

The rearrangement links TRBV9 to TRBJ2-5; TRBD2 matches 9 bases. The J segment lost 5 bases and the V segment lost 3 bases, leaving 11 bases of the junction unmatched. CDR1 SGDLS and CDR2 YYNGEE come from the germline V gene. The CDR3 has 16 amino acids. The DNA for the CDR3 is TGTGCCAGCAGCGCAGCCACGACTAGCGGATTGGAGACCCAGTACTTC. Its protein product is CASSAATTSGLETQYF.

The chain carries TRBV7-8 and TRBJ2-5, with TRBD1 matching over 8 bases. After removal of 5 bases from V and 1 base from J, the junction contained 12 bases not matched to a gene. Germline assignment: CDR1 SGHVS and CDR2 FQNEAQ. The CDR3 is made up of 17 amino acids. This chain's CDR3 is CASSHQRDGQGQETQYF. DNA for the CDR3: TGTGCCAGCAGCCACCAGAGGGATGGACAGGGCCAAGAGACCCAGTACTTC.

The chain joins TRBV7-9 to TRBJ1-5, with a possible D match to TRBD1 (5 bases). The CDR3 totals 15 residues. Germline lookup yields CDR1 SEHNR and CDR2 FQNEAQ (reference sequence). Trimming took 1 base from V and 1 from J, leaving 8 bases between them. CDR3 amino acids: CASSLVGGSNQPQHF. The CDR3 DNA reads as TGTGCCAGCAGCTTAGTCGGGGGAAGCAATCAGCCCCAGCATTTT.

The chain is built from TRBV19 and TRBJ2-6; TRBD1 is a possible D gene (8 bases). From germline, CDR1 is LNHDA and CDR2 SQIVND (reference sequence). This CDR3 region has 17 residues. Trimming removed 7 bases at V and 1 base at J, with 17 bases between. The CDR3 region is CASTFDRGGSGANVLTF. CDR3 in DNA: TGTGCCAGTACTTTTGACAGGGGAGGGTCTGGGGCCAACGTCCTGACTTTC.

The V gene is TRBV10-3, the J gene TRBJ1-2; D may be TRBD1 (5 bases). The CDR3 length is 13 residues. The germline CDR1 and CDR2 sequences are ENHRY and SYGVKD. V was pared by 4 bases and J by 0 bases, with 6 bases between. CDR3: CAISGTPNYGYTF. The CDR3 region has the DNA TGTGCCATCAGTGGGACACCTAACTATGGCTACACCTTC.

The chain couples TRBV6-5 to TRBJ1-2; 8 positions agree with TRBD1. This CDR3 contains 15 residues. J was trimmed by 3 bases and V by 7 bases; bases with no gene match: 10. From germline, CDR1 is MNHEY and CDR2 SVGAGI. CDR3 protein: CASKLQGAQDYGYTF. The DNA for the CDR3 is TGTGCCAGCAAACTTCAGGGGGCGCAGGACTATGGCTACACCTTC.

The genes are TRBV7-9 and TRBJ2-1, with 9 bases identical to TRBD2. Losses at the gene ends were 9 bases for V and 3 bases for J; bases not matched to a gene: 3. The germline gives CDR1 SEHNR, CDR2 FQNEAQ (reference sequence). There are 13 residues in the CDR3. CDR3 nucleotide sequence: TGTGCCAGAAGCGGGGGGTACTACAATGAGCAGTTCTTC. Residues: CARSGGYYNEQFF.

The genes are TRBV5-1 and TRBJ1-5; the match to TRBD1 covers 9 bases. Looked up from germline, CDR1 is SGHRS and CDR2 is YFSETQ. The CDR3 is made up of 15 amino acids. With 2 bases clipped from V and 6 bases from J, the junction kept 6 bases outside the gene matches. This chain's CDR3 is CASSFGTGMGQPQHF. Written as DNA, the CDR3 is TGCGCCAGCAGCTTCGGGACAGGGATGGGTCAGCCCCAGCATTTT.